The next 14 T cell receptor beta chains were all read from a single sample in a study of blood T cells in healthy people across ages. Next came a second PCR, run for about 7 to 11 cycles, which used a sample-barcoded 5' primer along with a J-beta primer mix. TCRdb re-called the 5' RACE reads with MiXCR, one entry per CDR3 protein. The sample yields 1,300,000 or so distinct CDR3 sequences, 59% seen once. Sequencing was carried out using blood. These receptors were collected from a young man in good health.

This clonotype was observed once. V and J are TRBV27 and TRBJ2-4, with D unclear. The J call is in doubt because the DNA end fits TRBJ2-7 better. The CDR3 extends over 16 amino acids. Germline V gene sequence: CDR1 MNHEY, CDR2 SMNVEV (reference sequence). CDR3 amino acids: CASSFLHPEGAIEQYF. CDR3 nucleotide sequence: TGTGCCAGCAGTTTTCTCCACCCGGAAGGAGCAATCGAGCAGTACTTC.

The chain recombines TRBV5-1 with TRBJ2-3; possible D gene TRBD1, 7 bases. Per the germline V gene, CDR1 is SGHRS and CDR2 is YFSETQ. V was pared by 0 bases and J by 5 bases, with 19 bases between. CDR3 length equals 17 residues. The chain's CDR3 is CASSLEQGPGRGDTQYF. The CDR3 DNA reads as TGCGCCAGCAGCTTGGAACAGGGGCCCGGGCGGGGAGATACGCAGTATTTT.

This clonotype occurred a few times. V gene TRBV9 combines with J gene TRBJ2-6; D may be TRBD1 or TRBD2 (5 bases each). This CDR3 contains 17 residues. Between the trimmed V and J ends, which lost 0 bases and 4 bases, there was a span of 14 bases. Germline loops: CDR1 SGDLS, CDR2 YYNGEE. CDR3 amino acids: CASSVGEGLVGANVLTF. CDR3 DNA: TGTGCCAGCAGCGTAGGCGAGGGGCTGGTAGGGGCCAACGTCCTGACTTTC.

V is TRBV7-9 and J is TRBJ2-7, with D possibly being TRBD1 or TRBD2 (5 bases each). The CDR3 spans 13 residues. The germline gives CDR1 SEHNR, CDR2 FQNEAQ (reference sequence). V was shortened by 8 bases and J by 5 bases, with 16 bases between the two germline ends. This chain's CDR3 is CASGTSGNHEQYF. CDR3 sequence (DNA): TGTGCCAGCGGGACGTCAGGGAACCACGAGCAGTACTTC.

The chain links TRBV20-1 to TRBJ2-5, with 7 bases lining up with TRBD2. Looked up from germline, CDR1 is DFQATT and CDR2 is SNEGSKA (reference sequence). The CDR3 is made up of 13 amino acids. V trimming: 7 bases; J trimming: 5 bases; junction bases outside the gene matches: 10. In DNA form, the CDR3 reads TGCAGTGTTTTGACGACTAGCTTTGAGACCCAGTACTTC. This codes for CSVLTTSFETQYF.

This clonotype has a handful of counts. The V call is TRBV7-9, the J call TRBJ1-6; D may be TRBD1 (6 bases). V was shortened by 5 bases and J by 4 bases, with 9 bases between the two germline ends. Germline values: CDR1 SEHNR, CDR2 FQNEAQ (reference sequence). This CDR3 contains 14 residues. The CDR3 DNA is TGTGCCAGCAGCATTACAGGGTATAATTCACCCCTCCACTTT. This encodes CASSITGYNSPLHF.

This clonotype was picked up one time. The V gene is TRBV11-2, the J gene TRBJ2-2; D remains unclear. The length of the CDR3 is 14 residues. Trimming removed 5 bases from V and 7 bases from J, with 14 bases in between. Germline assignment: CDR1 SGHAT and CDR2 FQNNGV. As DNA, the CDR3 is TGTGCCAGCAGCCCCGGTCCCTTTATCGGGGAGCTGTTTTTT. Its protein product is CASSPGPFIGELFF. Together with reference TRBV11-2 and TRBJ2-2, the CDR3 gives the full variable domain: EAGVAQSPRYKIIEKRQSVAFWCNPISGHATLYWYQQILGQGPKLLIQFQNNGVVDDSQLPKDRFSAERLKGVDSTLKIQPAKLEDSAVYLCASSPGPFIGELFFGEGSRLTVL.

The J gene is TRBJ1-1, the V gene TRBV20-1, with 8 bases matching TRBD1. The CDR3 runs to 14 residues. Trimming took 5 bases from V and 11 from J; bases not matched to a gene: 16. CDR1 is DFQATT, CDR2 SNEGSKA, per germline (reference sequence). CDR3 loop: CSAFSIGQGYYAFF. CDR3 DNA: TGCAGTGCTTTCTCCATAGGACAGGGTTATTACGCTTTCTTT.

For the CDR3, the DNA is TGTGCCAGCAGCTCCCACGGGGGGCGCAGTTACGAGCAGTACTTC. Translating it yields CASSSHGGRSYEQYF. J is TRBJ2-7 and V is TRBV5-5, with a possible D match to TRBD2 (7 bases). This CDR3 is 15 amino acids long. Germline CDR1 and CDR2: SGHKS and YYEKEE (reference sequence). Trimming removed 3 bases from V and 4 bases from J, with 17 bases in between.

The V call is TRBV29-1, the J call TRBJ2-7; maybe TRBD2 (6 bases). The CDR3 length is 12 residues. Germline CDR1 is SQVTM and CDR2 is ANQGSEA. V was clipped by 4 bases and J by 9 bases, with 16 bases between them. CDR3 sequence: CSVAYGGGGQYF. DNA for the CDR3: TGCAGCGTTGCGTACGGGGGAGGCGGGCAGTACTTC.

This rearrangement joins TRBV20-1 to TRBJ1-1; 9 positions match TRBD1. The germline V gene has CDR1 DFQATT and CDR2 SNEGSKA (reference sequence). V shed 4 bases and J 0 bases; nucleotides not matched to a gene: 12. This CDR3 contains 17 residues. Written as DNA, the CDR3 is TGCAGTGCTACCCAAACCGGGGACAGGGTCATGAACACTGAAGCTTTCTTT. Amino acids: CSATQTGDRVMNTEAFF.

This clonotype occurred a few times. The chain employs TRBV5-1 and TRBJ2-3; D may be TRBD1 (5 bases). V gave up 3 bases and J gave up 2 bases, with 13 bases separating them. CDR3 length equals 15 residues. Looked up from germline, CDR1 is SGHRS and CDR2 is YFSETQ. The chain's CDR3 is CASSYRQSFTDTQYF. CDR3 sequence (DNA): TGCGCCAGCAGCTACCGACAGTCCTTCACAGATACGCAGTATTTT.

This clonotype was picked up a small number of times. This chain uses TRBV25-1 with TRBJ2-3; the D gene is possibly TRBD2 (5 bases). Trimming took off 4 bases at V and 2 bases at J, with 10 bases between the two ends. Germline CDR1 is MGHDK and CDR2 is SYGVNS. The CDR3 loop spans 14 amino acids. As DNA, the CDR3 is TGTGCCAGCAGTGCCGGAGGTTTCACAGATACGCAGTATTTT. It translates to CASSAGGFTDTQYF.

There are a few counts of this clonotype. V is TRBV2 and J is TRBJ1-5, with a tentative D call TRBD1 (5 bases). Germline CDR1 is SNHLY and CDR2 is FYNNEI. V lost 3 bases and J 3 bases, leaving 15 bases between the germline ends. The CDR3 runs 16 residues. The CDR3 DNA sequence: TGTGCCAGCAGTGAGATGCGGGTAGGGGCCAATCAGCCCCAGCATTTT. Protein: CASSEMRVGANQPQHF.